The 9 T cell receptor beta chains in this list originate from one sample, sequenced in a study of T cells after yellow fever vaccination (dated by TCRdb to 2018 to 2020). The library relied on 5' RACE. For sequencing, an Illumina NovaSeq 6000 was employed. Using fastp trimming at Q25 and MiXCR clonotype assembly, TCRdb reanalyzed the public sequencing data and kept in-frame beta chains. Identical CDR3 proteins give one entry, which carries the most common genes and DNA. Counted in this sample were about 170,000 distinct CDR3 sequences; approximately 10% of them appeared once. Jointly, the top ten make up 35% to 40% of the sample. This sample's treatment or condition label indicates: live attenuated yellow fever vaccine strain. The input for sequencing was CD8+ T cells sorted from PBMCs, taken 15 days after the yellow fever booster vaccination. The source is a young man who received the YFV17D yellow fever vaccine.

This clonotype was observed a handful of times. The V call is TRBV7-2, the J call TRBJ1-4; the D gene is possibly TRBD1 (5 bases). Germline-derived CDR1 and CDR2 are SGHTA and FQGNSA. The CDR3 spans 15 residues. V lost 3 bases to trimming and J lost 5 bases, with 13 bases between them. The CDR3: CASSFGTALNEKLFF. CDR3 bases: TGTGCCAGCAGCTTTGGGACGGCCTTAAATGAAAAACTGTTTTTT.

In this sample, this clonotype turned up many times. This chain links TRBV7-3 with TRBJ1-2; a possible D gene is TRBD1 (5 bases). The CDR3 sequence is 14 residues long. Germline CDR1 reads SGHTA; CDR2 reads FQGTGA. V shed 0 bases and J shed 3 bases, with 8 bases lying between them. The CDR3 nucleotides are TGTGCCAGCAGCTTAACGGGGGGTGACTATGGCTACACCTTC. This codes for CASSLTGGDYGYTF.

This clonotype turned up a few times. J is TRBJ2-3 and V is TRBV21-1; the table assigns TRBD2, which was not confirmed against the DNA. TRBV21-1 is a recognized pseudogene. The CDR3 runs to 15 residues. For the CDR3, the DNA is TGTGCCAGCAGCAAGGGCGGGGGGCACACAGATACGCAGTATTTT. It yields the protein CASSKGGGHTDTQYF.

The chain links TRBV21-1 to TRBJ2-5; TRBD1 is the table's D call, not checked against the DNA. TRBV21-1 is marked as a pseudogene. The CDR3 contains 13 residues. CDR3 DNA: TGTGCCAGCTTTTCCGGGGGGTCGGAGACCCAGTACTTC. Amino acid sequence: CASFSGGSETQYF.

This chain joins TRBV10-3 and TRBJ2-5; either TRBD1 or TRBD2 may supply D (6 bases each). There are 14 residues in the CDR3. The V end lost 0 bases, the J end lost 5 bases, and 10 bases lay between the germline ends. The germline CDR1 and CDR2 sequences are ENHRY and SYGVKD. For the CDR3, the DNA is TGTGCCATCAGTGAGTCGGGGGGCCTTGAGACCCAGTACTTC. Its translation is CAISESGGLETQYF.

The CDR3 spells CASISRQGVFSYNEQFF. CDR3 nucleotides: TGTGCCAGCATATCAAGACAGGGGGTTTTCTCCTACAATGAGCAGTTCTTC. The chain employs TRBV2 and TRBJ2-1; 9 bases line up with TRBD1. The CDR3 contains 17 residues. The germline CDR1 and CDR2 sequences are SNHLY and FYNNEI. Trimming removed 7 bases from V and 0 bases from J; junction bases left unmatched: 10.

This clonotype was counted at least ten times. The chain carries TRBV4-1 and TRBJ1-3; no clear D. From germline, CDR1 is MGHRA and CDR2 YSYEKL. The CDR3 extends over 15 amino acids. Trimming took 0 bases from V and 7 from J, leaving 13 bases between them. CDR3 in DNA: TGCGCCAGCAGCCAAGAAGTAACGCGAGAGAACACCATATATTTT. Translation gives CASSQEVTRENTIYF.

This clonotype appeared once. V and J are TRBV12-3 or TRBV12-4 and TRBJ2-5; no clear D. The CDR3 has 14 residues. The V and J ends lost 3 bases and 3 bases respectively, with 11 bases between them. CDR3 nucleotides: TGTGCCAGCAGTTTCGTGACACAGAAAGAGACCCAGTACTTC. It translates to CASSFVTQKETQYF.

This chain joins TRBV4-1 and TRBJ2-7; 11 bases match TRBD2. The CDR3 has 14 residues. The germline V gene has CDR1 MGHRA and CDR2 YSYEKL. V lost 4 bases, J lost 3 bases, and 2 bases stayed unmatched. The CDR3 sequence is CASSPTSGDYEQYF. In nucleotides, the CDR3 is TGCGCCAGCAGCCCGACTAGCGGGGACTACGAGCAGTACTTC.